The 32 T cell receptor beta chains reported below all come from one sample, sequenced in a study of T cell responses to AZD1222 COVID-19 vaccine. Assay: immunoSEQ multiplex PCR; the TCRdb copy retains only in-frame clones and omits some. The sample gives about 51,000 clones, about 90% of which show up once; 0.95% to 1.3% is in the top ten. The input for sequencing was peripheral blood, taken 28 days after the second AZD1222 dose. These receptors came from an adult who received the AZD1222 COVID-19 vaccine.

The chain couples TRBV11-2 to TRBJ2-3; 9 positions agree with TRBD1. V shed 10 bases and J 0 bases; nucleotides not matched to a gene: 2. Germline lookup yields CDR1 SGHAT and CDR2 FQNNGV. The CDR3 is 13 residues long. CDR3 sequence: CATDRGSTDTQYF. The CDR3 bases are TGTGCCACTGACAGGGGGAGCACAGATACGCAGTATTTT.

The chain has TRBV15 and TRBJ2-2; 11 bases align to TRBD2. Germline values: CDR1 LNHNV, CDR2 YYDKDF (reference sequence). The ends lost 2 bases at V and 7 bases at J; junction bases unmatched: 6. The CDR3 is made up of 16 amino acids. The DNA for the CDR3 is TGTGCCACCAGCAGATCACGGACTAGCGGGTACGGGGAGCTGTTTTTT. It specifies CATSRSRTSGYGELFF.

The V and J genes are TRBV10-3 and TRBJ2-7; D unclear. The ends were cut back, 0 bases at V and 3 bases at J, with 6 bases in the middle. Looked up from germline, CDR1 is ENHRY and CDR2 is SYGVKD. The CDR3 is made up of 13 amino acids. In DNA, the CDR3 is TGTGCCATCAGTGAGTCTGGCAGCTACGAGCAGTACTTC. Protein: CAISESGSYEQYF.

This chain connects TRBV3-1 (or the pseudogene TRBV3-2) to TRBJ2-7; D gene uncertain. The CDR3 runs 9 residues. The V and J ends lost 10 bases and 3 bases respectively, with 4 bases between them. Germline V gene sequence: CDR1 LGHDT, CDR2 YNNKEL (reference sequence). The CDR3 spells CAIYYEQYF. In nucleotides, the CDR3 is TGTGCCATCTACTACGAGCAGTACTTC.

The chain links TRBV28 to TRBJ2-7, with D possibly called TRBD1 or TRBD2 (6 bases each). Germline values: CDR1 MDHEN, CDR2 SYDVKM. The CDR3 length is 15 residues. Trimming shortened V by 5 bases and J by 0 bases, and 14 bases separated the two germline ends. This CDR3 is CASSPGGTRSYEQYF. CDR3 DNA: TGTGCCAGCAGTCCCGGGGGCACACGCTCCTACGAGCAGTACTTC.

This chain uses TRBV5-1 with TRBJ1-6, with 8 bases fitting TRBD1. The J segment lost 4 bases and the V segment lost 0 bases, leaving 3 bases of the junction unmatched. Per the germline V gene, CDR1 is SGHRS and CDR2 is YFSETQ. The CDR3 is 16 amino acids. The CDR3 sequence is CASSLGQGSYNSPLHF. In nucleotides, the CDR3 is TGCGCCAGCAGCTTGGGACAGGGGTCATATAATTCACCCCTCCACTTT.

This chain connects TRBV5-1 to TRBJ1-1; TRBD1 matches 10 bases. This CDR3 is built from 15 residues. The V gene end was trimmed by 8 bases and the J gene end by 2 bases; junction bases not matched to a gene: 9. Per the germline V gene, CDR1 is SGHRS and CDR2 is YFSETQ. CDR3 DNA: TGCGCCAGTTACGGGACAGGGGCCCTTAACACTGAAGCTTTCTTT. Translation gives CASYGTGALNTEAFF.

CDR3 loop: CASSTRNSGNTIYF. In DNA, the CDR3 is TGTGCCAGCAGCACCCGGAACTCTGGAAACACCATATATTTT. The chain employs TRBV5-4 and TRBJ1-3, with D unresolved. The CDR3 length is 14 residues. Germline values: CDR1 SGHNT, CDR2 YYREEE (reference sequence). Trimming removed 4 bases from V and 0 bases from J, with 8 bases in between.

This clone was picked up one time. V gene TRBV4-1 combines with J gene TRBJ2-7, with 10 bases that match TRBD2. The CDR3 is made up of 17 amino acids. J was trimmed by 3 bases and V by 0 bases; bases with no gene match: 8. Germline V gene lookup returns CDR1 MGHRA and CDR2 YSYEKL. The CDR3 here is CASSQDRGTSGNYEQYF. The CDR3 coding sequence is TGCGCCAGCAGCCAAGATAGGGGAACTAGCGGGAACTACGAGCAGTACTTC.

The chain employs TRBV19 and TRBJ1-1, with D possibly matching TRBD1 (5 bases). Germline V lookup: CDR1 LNHDA, CDR2 SQIVND (reference sequence). The CDR3 extends over 15 amino acids. V lost 5 bases, J lost 0 bases, and 13 bases lay in between. CDR3: CASSLMTELNTEAFF. CDR3 sequence (DNA): TGTGCCAGTAGTCTCATGACAGAGCTGAACACTGAAGCTTTCTTT.

V is TRBV5-5 and J is TRBJ1-4; D not resolved. CDR3 size: 13 residues. V dropped 2 bases and J dropped 8 bases, with 10 bases sitting between them. Germline CDR1 reads SGHKS; CDR2 reads YYEKEE (reference sequence). The CDR3 here is CASSFGPSEKLFF. The DNA of the CDR3 is TGTGCCAGCAGCTTTGGCCCATCGGAAAAACTGTTTTTT.

This chain joins TRBV6-6 and TRBJ2-6, with D perhaps matching TRBD1 (6 bases). The V gene lost 5 bases and the J gene lost 0 bases, with 14 bases spanning the gap. The CDR3 is 17 residues long. Germline loops: CDR1 MNHNY, CDR2 SVGAGI (reference sequence). CDR3 sequence: CASSGSTGFSGANVLTF. CDR3 coding DNA: TGTGCCAGCAGTGGATCCACAGGGTTCTCTGGGGCCAACGTCCTGACTTTC.

V and J are TRBV18 and TRBJ1-1; 10 positions agree with TRBD1. The ends lost 6 bases at V and 2 bases at J; junction bases unmatched: 6. The germline V gene has CDR1 KGHSH and CDR2 LQKENI. This CDR3 spans 15 amino acids. CDR3 residues: CASSWTGGRNTEAFF. For the CDR3, the DNA is TGTGCCAGCTCCTGGACAGGGGGGCGAAACACTGAAGCTTTCTTT.

The genes are TRBV4-2 and TRBJ1-1; TRBD1 aligns across 11 bases. The V and J ends lost 3 bases and 5 bases, in that order; junction bases with no gene match: 5. Per germline, CDR1 LGHNA and CDR2 YNFKEQ. The CDR3 contains 15 residues. The CDR3 region has the DNA TGTGCCAGCAGCCAGGACAGGGGGCGTGGAACTGAAGCTTTCTTT. Amino acid sequence: CASSQDRGRGTEAFF.

The chain recombines TRBV19 with TRBJ2-5, with 13 bases matching TRBD2. This CDR3 is 17 amino acids long. V shed 6 bases and J 2 bases; nucleotides not matched to a gene: 9. From germline, CDR1 is LNHDA and CDR2 SQIVND (reference sequence). The CDR3 DNA sequence: TGTGCCAGTAGCCTAGGACTAGCGGGGGTTCTTCAAGAGACCCAGTACTTC. It specifies CASSLGLAGVLQETQYF.

The J gene is TRBJ1-6, the V gene TRBV2; D is unresolved. The CDR3 spans 12 residues. The ends were cut back, 6 bases at V and 12 bases at J, with 12 bases in the middle. Germline V lookup: CDR1 SNHLY, CDR2 FYNNEI. CDR3 amino acids: CASRELLEPLHF. CDR3 in DNA: TGTGCCAGCAGAGAACTTCTAGAACCCCTCCACTTT.

Written as DNA, the CDR3 is TGTGCCAGCAGGAGGAACACTGAAGCTTTCTTT. Encoded protein: CASRRNTEAFF. The rearrangement uses TRBV3-1 (or the pseudogene TRBV3-2) and TRBJ1-1; no clear D gene. CDR1 and CDR2 (germline): LGHDT, YNNKEL (reference sequence). CDR3 length: 11 amino acids. Trimming shortened V by 6 bases and J by 1 base, and 3 bases separated the two germline ends.

The rearrangement uses TRBV6-1 and TRBJ1-6; possibly TRBD1 for D (6 bases). The germline CDR1 and CDR2 sequences are MNHNS and SASEGT. The CDR3 runs 12 residues. V dropped 11 bases and J dropped 7 bases, with 12 bases sitting between them. CDR3 DNA sequence: TGTGCCGGATCAGGGGCGAATTCACCCCTCCACTTT. Residues: CAGSGANSPLHF.

This rearrangement joins TRBV18 to TRBJ2-2, with 12 positions matching TRBD2. The CDR3 covers 19 residues. Germline V gives CDR1 KGHSH, CDR2 LQKENI. J lost 4 bases, V lost 0 bases, and 9 bases had no gene match. CDR3 sequence reads: CASSPPATSGSRGTGELFF. CDR3 coding DNA: TGTGCCAGCTCACCACCGGCGACTAGCGGGAGTAGGGGCACCGGGGAGCTGTTTTTT.

This rearrangement joins TRBV10-3 to TRBJ1-5, with D hard to call. Trimming cost V 6 bases and J 0 bases, with 6 bases left between them. The CDR3 contains 13 residues. Germline V CDR1 and CDR2: ENHRY, SYGVKD. CDR3 sequence (DNA): TGTGCCATCAGGGCAGATAGCAATCAGCCCCAGCATTTT. Its protein is CAIRADSNQPQHF.

This chain connects TRBV4-3 to TRBJ2-2; 10 bases line up with TRBD2. Germline loops: CDR1 LGHNA, CDR2 YSLEER. CDR3 length: 15 residues. Unmatched junction bases numbered 4, after V lost 3 bases and J lost 6 bases. The CDR3 loop reads CASSQLAGEAGELFF. The CDR3 DNA is TGCGCCAGCAGCCAGCTAGCGGGAGAGGCCGGGGAGCTGTTTTTT.

The chain carries TRBV7-8 and TRBJ1-2, with D possibly matching TRBD1 (5 bases). The germline CDR1 and CDR2 sequences are SGHVS and FQNEAQ. The CDR3 is 16 residues long. V gave up 5 bases and J gave up 6 bases, with 22 bases separating them. The chain's CDR3 is CASSLGRLPTGDGYTF. As DNA, the CDR3 is TGTGCCAGCAGCCTGGGACGGCTACCCACTGGGGATGGCTACACCTTC.

This clone showed up just once. For the CDR3, the DNA is TGTGCCTGGAATCCGGGAGTCGGCACCGGGGAGCTGTTTTTT. It codes for CAWNPGVGTGELFF. This chain joins TRBV30 and TRBJ2-2; perhaps TRBD2 as D (6 bases). The V end was cut by 4 bases, the J end by 4 bases, with 13 bases between. The length of the CDR3 is 14 residues. Germline lookup yields CDR1 GTSNPN and CDR2 SVGIG (reference sequence). Full variable domain (missing parts from reference TRBV30 and TRBJ2-2): SQTIHQWPATLVQPVGSPLSLECTVEGTSNPNLYWYRQAAGRGLQLLFYSVGIGQISSEVPQNLSASRPQDRQFILSSKKLLLSDSGFYLCAWNPGVGTGELFFGEGSRLTVL.

CDR3 region: CASSYRDGGTYEQYF. CDR3 nucleotide sequence: TGTGCCAGTAGTTACCGGGACGGGGGAACCTACGAGCAGTACTTC. This chain links TRBV19 with TRBJ2-7, with TRBD2 as a possible D gene (6 bases). This CDR3 region has 15 residues. Germline CDR1 reads LNHDA; CDR2 reads SQIVND (reference sequence). With 5 bases removed from V and 2 bases from J, the gap between germline ends came to 16 bases.

J is TRBJ1-5 and V is TRBV2, with D perhaps TRBD1 (6 bases). Germline V lookup: CDR1 SNHLY, CDR2 FYNNEI. The CDR3 runs to 14 residues. Trimming removed 5 bases from V and 7 bases from J, with 15 bases in between. Here the CDR3 reads CASSPLQGPQPQHF. The CDR3 bases are TGTGCCAGCAGTCCTCTACAGGGCCCCCAGCCCCAGCATTTT.

This chain connects TRBV11-2 to TRBJ2-1; the D is unclear. The CDR3 is made up of 12 amino acids. Between the trimmed V and J ends, which lost 5 bases and 6 bases, there was a span of 8 bases. The germline gives CDR1 SGHAT, CDR2 FQNNGV. The CDR3 here is CASSADSNEQFF. CDR3 bases: TGTGCCAGCAGCGCAGACTCCAATGAGCAGTTCTTC. Full variable domain (rest looked up from reference TRBV11-2 and TRBJ2-1): EAGVAQSPRYKIIEKRQSVAFWCNPISGHATLYWYQQILGQGPKLLIQFQNNGVVDDSQLPKDRFSAERLKGVDSTLKIQPAKLEDSAVYLCASSADSNEQFFGPGTRLTVL.

This chain uses TRBV12-3 or TRBV12-4 with TRBJ1-1, with no clear D. Trimming stripped 5 bases from V and 4 bases from J, with 11 bases between. The CDR3 runs 13 residues. CDR3 in DNA: TGTGCCAGCAGTCTAGGAGTACTCACTGAAGCTTTCTTT. Translating gives CASSLGVLTEAFF.

This clone was observed a single time. This chain links TRBV5-1 with TRBJ2-7; 8 bases fit TRBD2. J was trimmed by 2 bases and V by 0 bases; bases with no gene match: 7. The CDR3 has 16 residues. CDR1 is SGHRS, CDR2 YFSETQ, per germline. The CDR3 reads CASSLAGGRRAYEQYF. The DNA for the CDR3 is TGCGCCAGCAGCTTGGCCGGCGGGAGGAGGGCCTACGAGCAGTACTTC.

V and J are TRBV2 and TRBJ1-1; no definite D call. V lost 4 bases, J lost 12 bases, and 6 bases lay in between. The germline V gene encodes CDR1 SNHLY and CDR2 FYNNEI. This CDR3 is 9 amino acids long. The CDR3 nucleotides are TGTGCCAGCAGTGCTGGACCTTTCTTT. Residues: CASSAGPFF.

V gene TRBV5-1 combines with J gene TRBJ2-3; 7 positions agree with TRBD1. Germline V gene lookup returns CDR1 SGHRS and CDR2 YFSETQ. After removal of 7 bases from V and 3 bases from J, the junction contained 2 bases not matched to a gene. The CDR3 spans 12 residues. The CDR3 is CASATGTDTQYF. The CDR3 DNA follows: TGCGCCAGCGCGACAGGGACAGATACGCAGTATTTT.

The chain couples TRBV3-1 (or the pseudogene TRBV3-2) to TRBJ2-1; TRBD2 agrees at 8 bases. The CDR3 is made up of 14 amino acids. Unmatched junction bases numbered 8, after V lost 6 bases and J lost 7 bases. Germline V gives CDR1 LGHDT, CDR2 YNNKEL (reference sequence). The CDR3 DNA reads as TGTGCCAGCAGAAGAGCGGGAGTCACTAATGAGCAGTTCTTC. This sequence encodes CASRRAGVTNEQFF.

The chain is built from TRBV19 and TRBJ2-1; 9 bases fit TRBD2. V was pared by 7 bases and J by 8 bases, with 9 bases of the junction left unmatched. Germline V gene sequence: CDR1 LNHDA, CDR2 SQIVND (reference sequence). The CDR3 totals 14 residues. Here the CDR3 DNA reads TGTGCCAGTACCCCGGGACTAGCAGTCGATGAGCAGTTCTTC. It translates to CASTPGLAVDEQFF.